Sequencing of this T cell receptor (beta chain) was carried out in a study of blood T cell repertoires in COVID-19. This table comes from immunoSEQ multiplex PCR, and its TCRdb copy is limited to in-frame clones, with some not included. The table has 350,000 to 400,000 clones, more than 85% seen once. Study members were between about 18 and 95 years old and lived in 24 US regions. The TCR comes from a woman aged 25-40 years who had recovered from COVID-19. Sequenced sample: PBMCs or T cells enriched from blood (not recorded which).

The CDR3 reads CASRLGTGDYGYTF. CDR3 DNA: TGCGCCAGCAGATTAGGGACAGGGGACTATGGCTACACCTTC. The V gene is TRBV10-2, the J gene TRBJ1-2; TRBD1 matches 10 bases. The V segment lost 6 bases and the J segment 3 bases; nucleotides outside the gene matches: 4. Germline V lookup: CDR1 WSHSY, CDR2 SAAADI. The CDR3 runs 14 residues.